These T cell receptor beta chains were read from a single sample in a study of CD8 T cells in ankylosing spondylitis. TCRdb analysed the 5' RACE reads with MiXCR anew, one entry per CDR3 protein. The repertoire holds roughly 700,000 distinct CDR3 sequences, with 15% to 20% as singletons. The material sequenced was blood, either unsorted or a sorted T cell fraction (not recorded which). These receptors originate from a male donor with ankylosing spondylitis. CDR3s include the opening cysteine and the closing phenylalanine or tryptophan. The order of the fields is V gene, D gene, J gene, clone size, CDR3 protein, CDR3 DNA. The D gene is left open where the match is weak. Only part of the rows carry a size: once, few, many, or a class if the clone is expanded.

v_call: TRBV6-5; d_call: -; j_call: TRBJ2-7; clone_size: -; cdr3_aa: CASSYSGQPDYEQYF; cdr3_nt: TGTGCCAGCAGTTACTCGGGGCAGCCAGACTACGAGCAGTACTTC
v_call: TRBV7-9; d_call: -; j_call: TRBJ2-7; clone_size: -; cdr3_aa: CASSLRDPRTPREQYF; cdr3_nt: TGTGCCAGCAGCTTAAGGGACCCAAGGACTCCACGCGAGCAGTACTTC
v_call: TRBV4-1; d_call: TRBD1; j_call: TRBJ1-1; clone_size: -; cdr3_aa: CASSQEGGTGVAEAFF; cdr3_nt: TGCGCCAGCAGCCAAGAAGGCGGGACAGGGGTGGCTGAAGCTTTCTTT
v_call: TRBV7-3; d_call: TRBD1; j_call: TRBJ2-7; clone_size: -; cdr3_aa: CASSLSAGTDYEQYF; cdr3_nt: TGTGCCAGCAGCTTATCTGCCGGGACAGACTACGAGCAGTACTTC
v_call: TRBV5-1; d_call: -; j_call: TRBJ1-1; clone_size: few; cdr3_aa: CASSSEANTEAFF; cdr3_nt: TGCGCCAGCAGCTCAGAGGCGAACACTGAGGCTTTCTTT
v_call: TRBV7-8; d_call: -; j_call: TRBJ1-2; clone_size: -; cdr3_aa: CASSGGADYGYTF; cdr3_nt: TGTGCCAGCAGCGGCGGTGCCGACTATGGCTACACCTTC
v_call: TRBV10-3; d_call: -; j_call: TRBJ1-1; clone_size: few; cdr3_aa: CAISESYSRVKAFF; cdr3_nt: TGTGCCATCAGTGAGTCGTATTCCAGGGTGAAGGCTTTCTTT
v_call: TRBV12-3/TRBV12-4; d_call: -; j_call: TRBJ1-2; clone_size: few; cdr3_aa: CASSLSGHGVGYTF; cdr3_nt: TGTGCCAGCAGTTTAAGTGGGCACGGAGTTGGCTACACCTTC
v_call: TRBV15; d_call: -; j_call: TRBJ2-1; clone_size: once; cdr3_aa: CATSSYFKPANEQFF; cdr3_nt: TGTGCCACCAGCAGTTATTTTAAGCCGGCCAATGAGCAGTTCTTC
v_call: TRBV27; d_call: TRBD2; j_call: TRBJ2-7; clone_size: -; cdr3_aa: CASSLTPETSRSYEQYF; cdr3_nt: TGTGCCAGCAGTTTAACCCCCGAGACTAGCCGTTCCTACGAGCAGTACTTC
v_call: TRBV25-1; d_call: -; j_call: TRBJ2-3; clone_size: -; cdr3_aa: CASSTQVGTDTQYF; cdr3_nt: TGTGCCAGCAGCACCCAGGTCGGCACAGATACGCAGTATTTT
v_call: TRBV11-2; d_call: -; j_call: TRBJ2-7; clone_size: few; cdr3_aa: CASSLRLTRLQEEQYF; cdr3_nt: TGTGCCAGCAGCTTACGTCTGACTCGGCTTCAGGAAGAGCAGTACTTC
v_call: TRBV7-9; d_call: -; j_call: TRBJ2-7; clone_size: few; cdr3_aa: CASREKENSYEQYF; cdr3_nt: TGTGCCAGCAGGGAGAAGGAAAACTCCTACGAGCAGTACTTC
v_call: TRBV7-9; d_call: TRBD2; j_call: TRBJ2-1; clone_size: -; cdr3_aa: CASSFTSGRATGNEQFF; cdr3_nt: TGTGCCAGCAGCTTTACTAGCGGGAGGGCTACGGGGAATGAGCAGTTCTTC
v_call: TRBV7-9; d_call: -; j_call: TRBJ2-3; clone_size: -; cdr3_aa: CATAVTTSTDTQYF; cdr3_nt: TGTGCCACAGCGGTGACTACTAGCACAGATACGCAGTATTTT
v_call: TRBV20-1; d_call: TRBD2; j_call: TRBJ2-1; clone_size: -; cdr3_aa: CSARDLSGVYNEQFF; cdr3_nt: TGCAGTGCTAGAGATCTGAGCGGGGTTTACAATGAGCAGTTCTTC
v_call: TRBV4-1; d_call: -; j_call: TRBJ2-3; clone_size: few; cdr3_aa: CASSQESTGTSSTDTQYF; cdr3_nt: TGCGCCAGCAGCCAAGAGTCAACCGGGACGTCTAGCACAGATACGCAGTATTTT
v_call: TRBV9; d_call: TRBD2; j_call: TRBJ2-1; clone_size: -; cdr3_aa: CASGGLADSYNEQFF; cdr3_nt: TGTGCCAGCGGGGGACTAGCGGACTCCTACAATGAGCAGTTCTTC
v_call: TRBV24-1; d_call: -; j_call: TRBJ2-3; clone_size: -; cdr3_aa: CATSEQGTDTQYF; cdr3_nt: TGTGCCACCAGTGAACAGGGAACAGATACGCAGTATTTT
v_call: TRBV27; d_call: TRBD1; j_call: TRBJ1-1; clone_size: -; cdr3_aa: CASSQTGSYHTEAFF; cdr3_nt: TGTGCCAGCAGTCAGACAGGGAGCTACCACACTGAAGCTTTCTTT